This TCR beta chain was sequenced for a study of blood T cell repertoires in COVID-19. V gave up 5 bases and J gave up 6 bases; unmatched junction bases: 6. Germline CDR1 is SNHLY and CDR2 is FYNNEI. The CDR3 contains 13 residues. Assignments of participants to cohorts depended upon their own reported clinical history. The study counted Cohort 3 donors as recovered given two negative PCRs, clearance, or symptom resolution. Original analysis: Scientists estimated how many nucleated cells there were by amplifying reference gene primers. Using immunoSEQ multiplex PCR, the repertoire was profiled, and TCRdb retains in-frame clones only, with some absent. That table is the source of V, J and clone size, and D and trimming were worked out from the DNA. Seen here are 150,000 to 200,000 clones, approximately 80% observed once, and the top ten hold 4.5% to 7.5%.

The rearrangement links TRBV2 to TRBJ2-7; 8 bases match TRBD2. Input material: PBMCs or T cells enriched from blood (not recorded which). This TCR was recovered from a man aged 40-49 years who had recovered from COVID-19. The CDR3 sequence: CASSPGLAGEQYF. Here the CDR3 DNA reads TGTGCCAGCAGTCCCGGACTAGCCGGCGAGCAGTACTTC.